The 6 T cell receptor beta chains reported below all come from one sample, sequenced in a study of cytomegalovirus exposure and HLA in healthy donors. The PCR was carried out with 60 Vbeta primers and 13 Jbeta primers. TCRdb's table, derived via immunoSEQ multiplex PCR, lists solely in-frame clones and lacks some. The sample has approximately 150,000 clones; roughly 81% are singletons. The source material was PBMCs. The origin of the receptors is a man in his thirties or forties in good health and CMV-seropositive.

The sample holds a few counts of this clone. The chain links TRBV2 to TRBJ2-3, with D possibly TRBD2 on 6 matching bases. Germline assignment: CDR1 SNHLY and CDR2 FYNNEI. The CDR3 is 12 residues long. V lost 8 bases, J lost 4 bases, and 10 bases lay in between. CDR3 sequence (DNA): TGTGCCAGCGGAGGGATGGCAGATACGCAGTATTTT. Residues: CASGGMADTQYF.

V usage is TRBV2 and J usage is TRBJ1-4; TRBD1 matches 8 bases. The germline V gene has CDR1 SNHLY and CDR2 FYNNEI. This CDR3 has 12 amino acids. Unmatched junction bases numbered 3, after V lost 6 bases and J lost 9 bases. The CDR3, as DNA: TGTGCCAGCAGGGACAGGGACCAAAAACTGTTTTTT. Translating it yields CASRDRDQKLFF.

V and J are TRBV5-4 and TRBJ1-2, with a possible D match to TRBD1 (5 bases). CDR1 is SGHNT, CDR2 YYREEE, per germline (reference sequence). V lost 1 base and J 5 bases, leaving 12 bases between the germline ends. This CDR3 has 14 residues. In nucleotides, the CDR3 is TGTGCCAGCAGCTTGACAGGTTCGGTTTATGGCTACACCTTC. Translation: CASSLTGSVYGYTF.

V gene TRBV9 combines with J gene TRBJ2-3, with TRBD1 matching 7 bases. This CDR3 has 13 amino acids. Germline trimming cut 1 base from V and 4 bases from J; bases unmatched to any gene: 0. Germline lookup yields CDR1 SGDLS and CDR2 YYNGEE. The chain's CDR3 is CASSVTGADTQYF. Written as DNA, the CDR3 is TGTGCCAGCAGCGTAACAGGGGCAGATACGCAGTATTTT.

This chain connects TRBV6-5 to TRBJ2-2; D is perhaps TRBD1 (6 bases). Trimming removed 10 bases at V and 3 bases at J, with 12 bases between. This CDR3 comprises 13 residues. Germline V lookup: CDR1 MNHEY, CDR2 SVGAGI. CDR3 in DNA: TGTGCCACCAACCACAGGGACACCGGGGAGCTGTTTTTT. Encoded protein: CATNHRDTGELFF.

This sequence joins TRBV18 and TRBJ2-5; D is perhaps TRBD1 (5 bases). Germline V gene data show CDR1 as KGHSH and CDR2 as LQKENI. V was cut by 4 bases and J by 1 base, with 13 bases left in between. CDR3 length: 15 residues. The CDR3: CASSQDKQSQETQYF. In DNA, the CDR3 is TGTGCCAGCTCACAGGACAAGCAGAGCCAAGAGACCCAGTACTTC. The entire variable domain, with the rest obtained from reference TRBV18 and TRBJ2-5, is as follows: NAGVMQNPRHLVRRRGQEARLRCSPMKGHSHVYWYRQLPEEGLKFMVYLQKENIIDESGMPKERFSAEFPKEGPSILRIQQVVRGDSAAYFCASSQDKQSQETQYFGPGTRLLVL.